A selection of T cell receptor beta chains follows, all from one sample in a study of cytotoxic CD8 clonotypes in ibrutinib-treated CLL. The protocol was immunoSEQ multiplex PCR, while the TCRdb copy is restricted to in-frame clones and leaves out a portion. The table lists over 130,000 clones, 70% to 90% of them singletons. This specimen was PBMCs, taken after 36 months of ibrutinib treatment. These receptors were taken from a human donor with chronic lymphocytic leukemia. The CDR3 runs from the conserved cysteine through the conserved F or W.

J | V | CDR3
TRBJ1-5 | TRBV4-1 | CASSQVWVGQPQHF
TRBJ1-3 | TRBV6-1 | CASSEVSSGNTIYF
TRBJ2-3 | TRBV10-1 | CASSEPATTDTQYF
TRBJ1-5 | TRBV7-2 | CASSFPPQPQHF
TRBJ2-1 | TRBV18 | CASSPQGIEQFF
TRBJ1-5 | TRBV28 | CASSGGGRRQPQHF
TRBJ2-7 | TRBV6-5 | CASSYFPGYEQYF
TRBJ1-2 | TRBV6-5 | CASSYRTGGGHTF
TRBJ2-7 | TRBV6-5 | CASSYSRGSPHF
TRBJ2-3 | TRBV7-9 | CASSPGTYTSTDTQYF
TRBJ2-1 | TRBV9 | CASSVGSLAGGSEQFF
TRBJ2-1 | TRBV25-1 | CASSRDSRQFF
TRBJ2-7 | TRBV10-2 | CASSDWDRDYEQYF
TRBJ2-3 | TRBV5-1 | CASSLAGFTDTQYF
TRBJ1-1 | TRBV7-9 | CASSETGTEAFF
TRBJ2-3 | TRBV5-4 | CASSANWGASTDTQYF
TRBJ2-1 | TRBV9 | CASSVSAGEYNEQFF
TRBJ2-1 | TRBV28 | CASSLWGGTYNEQFF
TRBJ2-5 | TRBV6-6 | CASSYQETQYF
TRBJ1-2 | TRBV6-1 | CASSYTGTGYTF
TRBJ2-2 | TRBV4-2 | CASSQESGGGGELFF
TRBJ2-5 | TRBV15 | CATREAGQETQYF
TRBJ1-2 | TRBV11-2 | CASSPDRDYGYTF
TRBJ1-1 | TRBV6-4 | CASSAGTGSTEAFF
TRBJ1-2 | TRBV11-2 | CASSLSGAFGYTF
TRBJ2-2 | TRBV27 | CASRPMTSAGGELFF
TRBJ1-3 | TRBV7-9 | CASSARFVPSSGNTIYF
TRBJ2-3 | TRBV6-5 | CASSYAAWGSTDTQYF
TRBJ1-2 | TRBV19 | CASTRDQPGLGYGYTF
TRBJ2-7 | TRBV6-6 | CASSNPGQGVYEQYF
TRBJ1-1 | TRBV21-1 | CASNRGKNTEAFF
TRBJ1-4 | TRBV4-1 | CASSNRRGRGATNEKLFF
TRBJ1-1 | TRBV6-4 | CASNGGVITEAFF
TRBJ2-5 | TRBV25-1 | CASSESSPGRVETQYF
TRBJ2-3 | TRBV9 | CASSVGLSTDTQYF
TRBJ1-2 | TRBV29-1 | CSVDPIELGKVYGYTF
TRBJ1-6 | TRBV5-4 | CASSYGQGLFNSPLHF
TRBJ2-2 | TRBV7-7 | CASSLAVTGELFF
TRBJ2-1 | TRBV4-2 | CASSHTTSSYNEQFF
TRBJ1-5 | TRBV6-1 | CASSEADGQNQPQHF
TRBJ2-1 | TRBV30 | CAWSGASGYNEQFF
TRBJ2-7 | TRBV7-9 | CASSYLAGGYHEQYF
TRBJ2-3 | TRBV5-5 | CASRVQGTDTQYF
TRBJ1-4 | TRBV6-5 | CASSFRDSAPEKLFF
TRBJ2-3 | TRBV13 | CASSIPSGGGTDTQYF
TRBJ2-7 | TRBV18 | CASSPFDGSYEQYF
TRBJ2-1 | TRBV7-6 | CASSSWGGSGNEQFF
TRBJ1-5 | TRBV6-5 | CASSYSAAGGPQHF